This T cell receptor beta chain was recovered during a study of Graves' ophthalmopathy and Graves' hyperthyroidism. RNA served as the template for amplifying TCR beta CDR3 regions. RT-PCR with HTBI primers came first, then second-round multiplex PCR. TCRdb re-derived calls from the multiplex PCR reads in MiXCR, one entry per CDR3 protein. The sample consists of about 25,000 distinct CDR3 sequences, roughly 50% of them appearing once. Per the germline V gene, CDR1 is MNHEY and CDR2 is SVGEGT. This CDR3 has 16 amino acids. J gave up 5 bases and V 5 bases, and 7 bases lay outside the gene matches. The table lists this clonotype with many counts.

The receptor's source is an adult woman with stable Graves' hyperthyroidism. The V gene is TRBV6-2 or TRBV6-3, the J gene TRBJ2-1; 12 bases match TRBD2. The source material was peripheral blood. The CDR3 DNA sequence: TGTGCCAGCAGTACCCGGCTAGCGGGAGGGAACAATGAGCAGTTCTTC. It yields the protein CASSTRLAGGNNEQFF.